This T cell receptor (beta chain) was observed in a study of OX40 agonist ivuxolimab in advanced cancers. CDR1 is SGDLS and CDR2 is YYNGEE in the germline V gene. After removal of 4 bases from V and 7 bases from J, the junction contained 11 bases not matched to a gene. This CDR3 is 16 amino acids long. Autoimmune disease history or systemic immunosuppression disqualified patients. Baseline, cycle 4 day 1, and cycle 7 day 1 were the blood sampling points. Assay: immunoSEQ multiplex PCR; the TCRdb copy retains only in-frame clones and omits some. The data show 90,000 or so clones, more than 75% seen once.

The chain uses TRBV9 and TRBJ2-2; 9 bases match TRBD2. The TCR originated in an adult with an advanced solid tumor such as melanoma, head and neck, liver or kidney cancer. The sequenced sample was CD4+ or CD8+ T cells sorted from blood, obtained in a trial of the OX40 agonist ivuxolimab. The CDR3 region has the DNA TGTGCCAGCAGCCCTGGCGGGAGGGTTTTTGGCGGGGAGCTGTTTTTT. It translates to CASSPGGRVFGGELFF.